The 23 T cell receptor beta chains given below trace back to one sample, sequenced in a study of blood T cell repertoires in COVID-19 (dated by TCRdb to the early 2020s). Library construction relied on the immunoSEQ multiplex PCR assay. TCRdb provides this immuneACCESS table in a form limited to in-frame rearrangements. Some clones are lacking; in checked studies, under half of them reflect an unresolved V gene, and why the rest are absent is not known. This sample gives a few hundred thousand clones in total; approximately 80% of them show up just once. Jointly, the top ten make up about a tenth of the sample. The sample taken for sequencing was PBMCs or T cells enriched from blood (not recorded which). All receptors derive from a man aged 40-50 years who had recovered from COVID-19.

This clone was seen a single time. This rearrangement joins TRBV7-9 to TRBJ2-5; TRBD2 matches 10 bases. CDR3 length: 16 residues. Germline V lookup: CDR1 SEHNR, CDR2 FQNEAQ (reference sequence). Germline trimming cut 5 bases from V and 1 base from J; bases unmatched to any gene: 7. CDR3 protein: CASSPTAGGPQETQYF. CDR3 DNA: TGTGCCAGCAGCCCCACAGCGGGAGGGCCCCAAGAGACCCAGTACTTC.

V gene TRBV19 combines with J gene TRBJ1-3; D gene ambiguous. Germline CDR1 and CDR2: LNHDA and SQIVND (reference sequence). Trimming took 1 base from V and 2 from J, leaving 6 bases between them. This CDR3 is 14 amino acids long. CDR3 coding DNA: TGTGCCAGTAGTATAGGGGCAACTGGAAACACCATATATTTT. Translation: CASSIGATGNTIYF.

The chain is built from TRBV21-1 and TRBJ1-1; TRBD1, the table's D call, was not compared with the DNA. TRBV21-1 is flagged as a pseudogene. The CDR3 extends over 14 amino acids. CDR3 sequence reads: CASSNLMGRTEAFF. CDR3 sequence (DNA): TGTGCCAGCAGCAACCTGATGGGGCGCACTGAAGCTTTCTTT.

The rearrangement joins TRBV9 to TRBJ2-3, with 11 bases identical to TRBD2. V was clipped by 0 bases and J by 4 bases; unmatched bases: 4. The CDR3 sequence is 16 residues long. CDR1 is SGDLS, CDR2 YYNGEE, per germline. The chain's CDR3 is CASSVGGLAAADTQYF. In nucleotides, the CDR3 is TGTGCCAGCAGCGTAGGGGGACTAGCGGCAGCAGATACGCAGTATTTT.

This clone came up once. This chain's CDR3 is CASSPTSTGGGETQYF. DNA of the CDR3: TGCGCCAGCAGCCCCACATCGACAGGGGGAGGAGAGACCCAGTACTTC. The V and J genes are TRBV4-1 and TRBJ2-5, with TRBD1 matching 9 bases. Germline values: CDR1 MGHRA, CDR2 YSYEKL. J lost 4 bases, V lost 4 bases, and 10 bases had no gene match. This CDR3 spans 16 amino acids.

The chain uses TRBV12-3 or TRBV12-4 and TRBJ1-1, with D unclear. The CDR3 consists of 11 residues. Between the trimmed V and J ends, which lost 5 bases and 8 bases, there was a span of 9 bases. The CDR3 DNA follows: TGTGCCAGCAGTAGGACGGGGGAAGCTTTCTTT. Its protein product is CASSRTGEAFF.

The V and J genes are TRBV4-1 and TRBJ2-5; TRBD1 is a possible D gene (6 bases). Germline V gene lookup returns CDR1 MGHRA and CDR2 YSYEKL. The CDR3 has 13 amino acids. V lost 2 bases and J lost 7, with 11 bases in between. CDR3 region: CASSQSGVGTQYF. CDR3 nucleotides: TGCGCCAGCAGCCAATCAGGGGTAGGGACCCAGTACTTC.

V gene TRBV9 combines with J gene TRBJ2-7; a possible D gene is TRBD1 (6 bases). Trimming took 0 bases from V and 6 from J, leaving 13 bases between them. CDR1 is SGDLS, CDR2 YYNGEE, per germline. This CDR3 contains 14 residues. CDR3 in amino acids: CASSVDGQGIEQYF. The CDR3 coding sequence is TGTGCCAGCAGCGTAGATGGGCAGGGGATCGAGCAGTACTTC.

The J gene is TRBJ1-1, the V gene TRBV5-1; D is possibly TRBD1 (5 bases). The germline gives CDR1 SGHRS, CDR2 YFSETQ. Trimming took off 5 bases at V and 1 base at J, with 12 bases between the two ends. The CDR3 has 14 amino acids. The CDR3 region has the DNA TGCGCCAGCAGGGCAGGGTTGGGGAACACTGAAGCTTTCTTT. The encoded protein is CASRAGLGNTEAFF.

J is TRBJ2-2 and V is TRBV6-5, with 7 bases identical to TRBD1. This CDR3 is 16 amino acids long. Trimming cost V 4 bases and J 5 bases; bases outside gene matches: 10. Germline lookup yields CDR1 MNHEY and CDR2 SVGAGI. The CDR3 loop reads CASSSETGTATGELFF. CDR3 bases: TGTGCCAGCAGTTCAGAAACCGGGACAGCGACCGGGGAGCTGTTTTTT.

The rearrangement uses TRBV6-4 and TRBJ2-7; 11 nucleotides agree with TRBD2. The junction had 11 bases not matched to a gene; V was cut back by 5 bases and J by 2 bases. Germline V gene lookup returns CDR1 MRHNA and CDR2 SNTAGT. This CDR3 has 17 amino acids. The CDR3, as DNA: TGTGCCAGCAGTATCCTGCCGGGACTAGCGGCTCCCTACGAGCAGTACTTC. Translating it yields CASSILPGLAAPYEQYF.

V and J are TRBV10-1 and TRBJ2-2; TRBD1 aligns across 9 bases. This CDR3 spans 15 amino acids. V lost 2 bases and J lost 7; bases outside the gene matches: 5. Germline V gene sequence: CDR1 WNHNN, CDR2 SYGVQD (reference sequence). CDR3 sequence: CASSEEGQGNGELFF. CDR3 nucleotide sequence: TGCGCCAGCAGTGAGGAGGGACAGGGAAACGGGGAGCTGTTTTTT.

CDR3 protein: CASRPRGGTGNQPQHF. Here the CDR3 DNA reads TGTGCCAGCAGACCGAGAGGGGGCACAGGCAATCAGCCCCAGCATTTT. This rearrangement joins TRBV5-8 to TRBJ1-5; 7 bases match TRBD1. Per germline, CDR1 SGHTS and CDR2 YDEGEE. This CDR3 is built from 16 residues. V shed 5 bases and J 2 bases; nucleotides not matched to a gene: 10.

V gene TRBV4-1 combines with J gene TRBJ2-1; 9 bases align to TRBD1. With V trimmed by 5 bases and J by 8 bases, 10 bases remained unmatched. The CDR3 consists of 15 residues. Germline V gene sequence: CDR1 MGHRA, CDR2 YSYEKL. DNA of the CDR3: TGCGCCAGCAGCGCTCCCGGGACAGGGAGCTATGAGCAGTTCTTC. It codes for CASSAPGTGSYEQFF.

This clone was observed once. J is TRBJ2-7 and V is TRBV6-5, with 7 bases matching TRBD1. The length of the CDR3 is 15 residues. The germline V gene encodes CDR1 MNHEY and CDR2 SVGAGI. V shed 10 bases and J 1 base; nucleotides not matched to a gene: 13. CDR3 sequence (DNA): TGTGCCACTCAAGACCCGGGACAGCATTCCTACGAGCAGTACTTC. Amino acids: CATQDPGQHSYEQYF.

The chain recombines TRBV4-1 with TRBJ2-7, with D uncertain. CDR1 is MGHRA and CDR2 is YSYEKL in the germline V gene. The ends were cut back, 0 bases at V and 4 bases at J, with 13 bases in the middle. This CDR3 region has 15 residues. CDR3 protein: CASSQDFNAGYEQYF. The CDR3 DNA reads TGCGCCAGCAGCCAAGATTTCAACGCCGGTTACGAGCAGTACTTC.

The rearrangement uses TRBV18 and TRBJ1-1; D uncertain. CDR3 size: 15 residues. The germline V gene encodes CDR1 KGHSH and CDR2 LQKENI. V lost 0 bases to trimming and J lost 11 bases, with 19 bases between them. The CDR3 nucleotides are TGTGCCAGCTCACCACCGCCGGGAGTCAACGCTCCGGCTTTCTTT. Protein product: CASSPPPGVNAPAFF.

J is TRBJ2-1 and V is TRBV5-1; 10 bases fit TRBD1. CDR1 and CDR2 (germline): SGHRS, YFSETQ. The ends lost 0 bases at V and 3 bases at J; junction bases unmatched: 6. The CDR3 consists of 17 residues. The DNA of the CDR3 is TGCGCCAGCAGCTTGGCCCGGGGACAGGGGTTCTACAATGAGCAGTTCTTC. Translating gives CASSLARGQGFYNEQFF.

This clone was picked up a small number of times. The CDR3 is CASSPSGRVYNEQFF. The CDR3 bases are TGTGCCAGCAGCCCCAGCGGGAGGGTGTACAATGAGCAGTTCTTC. V usage is TRBV3-1 (or the pseudogene TRBV3-2) and J usage is TRBJ2-1; TRBD2 matches 10 bases. Germline V lookup: CDR1 LGHDT, CDR2 YNNKEL (reference sequence). V trimming: 4 bases; J trimming: 4 bases; junction bases outside the gene matches: 4. This CDR3 contains 15 residues.

J is TRBJ2-1 and V is TRBV11-3; TRBD2 matches at 7 bases. CDR1 is SGHNT, CDR2 YENEEA, per germline. With V trimmed by 5 bases and J by 6 bases, 1 base remained unmatched. The CDR3 is 12 residues long. CDR3 protein: CASSGEGNEQFF. The CDR3 DNA follows: TGTGCCAGCAGCGGGGAGGGCAATGAGCAGTTCTTC.

V usage is TRBV24-1 and J usage is TRBJ2-2; D might be TRBD2 (5 bases). Germline-derived CDR1 and CDR2 are KGHDR and SFDVKD. There are 12 residues in the CDR3. V lost 6 bases to trimming and J lost 7 bases, with 8 bases between them. Here the CDR3 reads CATSPSSGELFF. The CDR3 bases are TGTGCCACCAGTCCTAGCAGCGGGGAGCTGTTTTTT.

The chain links TRBV6-5 to TRBJ1-5; the match to TRBD1 covers 9 bases. The CDR3 covers 13 residues. The V gene end was trimmed by 6 bases and the J gene end by 7 bases; junction bases not matched to a gene: 4. Germline loops: CDR1 MNHEY, CDR2 SVGAGI. This CDR3 is CASSRQGGQPQHF. The CDR3, as DNA: TGTGCCAGCAGCAGACAGGGGGGACAGCCCCAGCATTTT.

The genes are TRBV5-1 and TRBJ1-1; D is perhaps TRBD1 (5 bases). Germline CDR1 is SGHRS and CDR2 is YFSETQ. The CDR3 contains 14 residues. Trimming stripped 4 bases from V and 1 base from J, with 11 bases between. The CDR3 here is CASSPRQTNTEAFF. CDR3 bases: TGCGCCAGCAGCCCCCGACAGACGAACACTGAAGCTTTCTTT.